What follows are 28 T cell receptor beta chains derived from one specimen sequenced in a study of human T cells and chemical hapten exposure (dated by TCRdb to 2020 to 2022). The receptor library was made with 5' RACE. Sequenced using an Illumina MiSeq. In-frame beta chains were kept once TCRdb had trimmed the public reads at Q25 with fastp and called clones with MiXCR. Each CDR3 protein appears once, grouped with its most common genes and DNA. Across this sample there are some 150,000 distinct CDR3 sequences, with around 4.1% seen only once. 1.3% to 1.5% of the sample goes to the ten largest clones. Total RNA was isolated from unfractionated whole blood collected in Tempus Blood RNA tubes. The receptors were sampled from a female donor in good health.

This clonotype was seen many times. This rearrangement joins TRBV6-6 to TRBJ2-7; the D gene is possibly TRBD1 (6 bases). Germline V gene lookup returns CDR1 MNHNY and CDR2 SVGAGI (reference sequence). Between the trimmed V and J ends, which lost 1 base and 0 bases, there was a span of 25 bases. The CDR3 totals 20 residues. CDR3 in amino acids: CASSYFPAGTRRGHSYEQYF. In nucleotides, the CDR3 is TGTGCCAGCAGTTACTTTCCCGCCGGGACAAGGCGAGGACACTCCTACGAGCAGTACTTC.

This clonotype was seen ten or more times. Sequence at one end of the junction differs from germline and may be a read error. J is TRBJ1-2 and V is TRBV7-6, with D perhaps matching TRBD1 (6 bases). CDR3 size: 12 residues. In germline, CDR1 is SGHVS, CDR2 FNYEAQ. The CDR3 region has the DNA TGTGCCAGCAGCTTAGGGCAGGGGCCTACATCCTTC. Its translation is CASSLGQGPTSF.

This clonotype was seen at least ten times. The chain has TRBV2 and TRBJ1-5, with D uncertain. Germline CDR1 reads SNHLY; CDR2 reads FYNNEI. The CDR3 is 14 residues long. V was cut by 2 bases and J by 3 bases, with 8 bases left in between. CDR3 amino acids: CASSELLDNQPQHF. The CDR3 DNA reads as TGTGCCAGCAGTGAACTACTGGACAATCAGCCCCAGCATTTT. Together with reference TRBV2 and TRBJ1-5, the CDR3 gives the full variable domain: EPEVTQTPSHQVTQMGQEVILRCVPISNHLYFYWYRQILGQKVEFLVSFYNNEISEKSEIFDDQFSVERPDGSNFTLKIRSTKLEDSAMYFCASSELLDNQPQHFGDGTRLSIL.

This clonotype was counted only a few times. The CDR3 spells CASSLDDRGHCVSPLHF. DNA for the CDR3: TGTGCCAGCAGCTTAGACGATCGGGGCCACTGTGTTTCACCCCTCCACTTT. The chain carries TRBV7-2 and TRBJ1-6, with TRBD1 as a possible D gene (5 bases). The CDR3 totals 17 residues. CDR1 SGHTA and CDR2 FQGNSA come from the germline V gene. Trimming cost V 1 base and J 9 bases, with 19 bases left between them.

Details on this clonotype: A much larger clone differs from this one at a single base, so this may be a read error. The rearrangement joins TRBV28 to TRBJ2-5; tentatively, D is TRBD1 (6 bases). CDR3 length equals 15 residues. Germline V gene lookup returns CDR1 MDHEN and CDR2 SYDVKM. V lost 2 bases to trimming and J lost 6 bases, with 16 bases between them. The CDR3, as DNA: TGTGCCAGCAGTTTAATGGGGGCTGTGAGGAAGACCCAGTACTTC. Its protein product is CASSLMGAVRKTQYF.

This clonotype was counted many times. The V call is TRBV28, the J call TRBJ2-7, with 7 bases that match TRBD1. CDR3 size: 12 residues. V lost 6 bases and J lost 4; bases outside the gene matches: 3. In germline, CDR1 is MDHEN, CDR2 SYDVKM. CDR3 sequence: CASRTGKYEQYF. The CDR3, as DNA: TGTGCCAGCAGGACAGGGAAGTACGAGCAGTACTTC.

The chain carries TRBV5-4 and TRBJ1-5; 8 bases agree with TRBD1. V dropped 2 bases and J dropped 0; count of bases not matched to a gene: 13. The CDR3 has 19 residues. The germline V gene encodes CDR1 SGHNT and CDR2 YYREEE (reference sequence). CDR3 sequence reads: CASSFRTGPKIYSNQPQHF. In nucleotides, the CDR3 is TGTGCCAGCAGCTTCCGGACAGGGCCTAAGATTTATAGCAATCAGCCCCAGCATTTT. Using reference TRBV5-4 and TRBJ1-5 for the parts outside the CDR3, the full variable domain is ETGVTQSPTHLIKTRGQQVTLRCSSQSGHNTVSWYQQALGQGPQFIFQYYREEENGRGNFPPRFSGLQFPNYSSELNVNALELDDSALYLCASSFRTGPKIYSNQPQHFGDGTRLSIL.

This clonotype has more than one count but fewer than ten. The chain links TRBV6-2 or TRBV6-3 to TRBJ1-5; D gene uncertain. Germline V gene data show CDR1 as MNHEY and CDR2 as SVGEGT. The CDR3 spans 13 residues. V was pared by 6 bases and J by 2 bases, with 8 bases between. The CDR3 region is CASRRGGNQPQHF. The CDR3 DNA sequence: TGTGCCAGCAGGCGTGGAGGCAATCAGCCCCAGCATTTT.

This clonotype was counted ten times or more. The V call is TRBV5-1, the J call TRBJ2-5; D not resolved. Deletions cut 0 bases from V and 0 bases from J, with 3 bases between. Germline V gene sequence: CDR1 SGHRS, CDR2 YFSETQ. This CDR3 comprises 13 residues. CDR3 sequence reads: CASSLDNQETQYF. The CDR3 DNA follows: TGCGCCAGCAGCTTGGACAACCAAGAGACCCAGTACTTC.

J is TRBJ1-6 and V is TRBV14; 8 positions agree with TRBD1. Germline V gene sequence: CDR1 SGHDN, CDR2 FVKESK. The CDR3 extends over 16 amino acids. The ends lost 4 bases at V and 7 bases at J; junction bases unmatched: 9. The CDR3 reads CASSPYRGIGNSPLHF. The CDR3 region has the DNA TGTGCCAGCAGCCCCTACAGGGGGATTGGGAATTCACCCCTCCACTTT.

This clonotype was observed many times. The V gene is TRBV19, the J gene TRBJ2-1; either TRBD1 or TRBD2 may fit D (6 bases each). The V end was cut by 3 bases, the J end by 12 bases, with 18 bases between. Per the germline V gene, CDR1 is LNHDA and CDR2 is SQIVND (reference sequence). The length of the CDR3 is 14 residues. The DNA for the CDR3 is TGTGCCAGTAGTATCGTCAGGGGACTCTCGCGGCAGTTCTTC. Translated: CASSIVRGLSRQFF.

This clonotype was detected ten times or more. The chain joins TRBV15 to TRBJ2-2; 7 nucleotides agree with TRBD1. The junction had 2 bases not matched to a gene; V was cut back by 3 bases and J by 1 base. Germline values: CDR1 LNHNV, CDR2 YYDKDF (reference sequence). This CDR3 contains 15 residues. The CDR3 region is CATSRDRMNTGELFF. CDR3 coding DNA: TGTGCCACCAGCAGGGACAGGATGAACACCGGGGAGCTGTTTTTT.

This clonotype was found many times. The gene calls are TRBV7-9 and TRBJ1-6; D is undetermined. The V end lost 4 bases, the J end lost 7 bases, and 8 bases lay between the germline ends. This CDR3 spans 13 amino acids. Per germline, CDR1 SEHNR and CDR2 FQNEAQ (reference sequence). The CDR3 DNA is TGTGCCAGCAGCTACGACGGGAATTCACCCCTCCACTTT. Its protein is CASSYDGNSPLHF.

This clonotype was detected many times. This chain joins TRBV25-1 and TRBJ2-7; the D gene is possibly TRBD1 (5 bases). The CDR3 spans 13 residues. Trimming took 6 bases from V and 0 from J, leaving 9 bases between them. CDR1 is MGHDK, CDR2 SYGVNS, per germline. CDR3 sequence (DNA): TGTGCCAGCAGGGACACCAACTCCTACGAGCAGTACTTC. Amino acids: CASRDTNSYEQYF.

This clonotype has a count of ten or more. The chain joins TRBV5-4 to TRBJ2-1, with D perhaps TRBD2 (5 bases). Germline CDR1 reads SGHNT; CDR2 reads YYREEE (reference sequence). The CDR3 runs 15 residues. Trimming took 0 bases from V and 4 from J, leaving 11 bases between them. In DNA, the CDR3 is TGTGCCAGCAGCTTGGGAGGGATTTTGTACAATGAGCAGTTCTTC. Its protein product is CASSLGGILYNEQFF.

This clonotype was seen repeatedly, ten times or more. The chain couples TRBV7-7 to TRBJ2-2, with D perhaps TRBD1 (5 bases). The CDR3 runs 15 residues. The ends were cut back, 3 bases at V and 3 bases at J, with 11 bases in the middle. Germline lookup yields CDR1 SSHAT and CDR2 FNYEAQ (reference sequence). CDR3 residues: CASSFRGYDTGELFF. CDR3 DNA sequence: TGTGCCAGCAGCTTTAGGGGTTATGACACCGGGGAGCTGTTTTTT.

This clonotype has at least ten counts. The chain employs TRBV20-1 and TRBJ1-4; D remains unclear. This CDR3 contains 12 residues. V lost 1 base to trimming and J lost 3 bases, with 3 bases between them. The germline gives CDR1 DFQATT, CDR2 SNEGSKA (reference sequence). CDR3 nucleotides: TGCAGTGCTAGAGCTGCTAATGAAAAACTGTTTTTT. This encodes CSARAANEKLFF.

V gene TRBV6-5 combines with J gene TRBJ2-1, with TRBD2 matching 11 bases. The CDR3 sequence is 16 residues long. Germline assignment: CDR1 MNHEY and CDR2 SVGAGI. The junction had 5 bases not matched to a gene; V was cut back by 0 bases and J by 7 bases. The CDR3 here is CASSYSLTSGVNEQFF. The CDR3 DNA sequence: TGTGCCAGCAGTTACTCCTTGACTAGCGGGGTAAATGAGCAGTTCTTC.

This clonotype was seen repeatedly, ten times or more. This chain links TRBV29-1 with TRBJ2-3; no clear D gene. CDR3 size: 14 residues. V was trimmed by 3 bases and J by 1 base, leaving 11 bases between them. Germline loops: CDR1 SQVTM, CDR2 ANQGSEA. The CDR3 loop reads CSVDSVIGTDTQYF. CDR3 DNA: TGCAGCGTTGACTCTGTCATTGGCACAGATACGCAGTATTTT.

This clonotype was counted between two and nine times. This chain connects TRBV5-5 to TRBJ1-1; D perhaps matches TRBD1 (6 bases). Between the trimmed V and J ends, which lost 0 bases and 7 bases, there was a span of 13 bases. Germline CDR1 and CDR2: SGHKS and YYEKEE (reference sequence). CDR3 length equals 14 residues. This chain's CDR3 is CASSLVGGGSEAFF. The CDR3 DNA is TGTGCCAGCAGCTTGGTAGGGGGGGGAAGTGAAGCTTTCTTT. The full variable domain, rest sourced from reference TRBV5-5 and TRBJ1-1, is DAGVTQSPTHLIKTRGQQVTLRCSPISGHKSVSWYQQVLGQGPQFIFQYYEKEERGRGNFPDRFSARQFPNYSSELNVNALLLGDSALYLCASSLVGGGSEAFFGQGTRLTVV.

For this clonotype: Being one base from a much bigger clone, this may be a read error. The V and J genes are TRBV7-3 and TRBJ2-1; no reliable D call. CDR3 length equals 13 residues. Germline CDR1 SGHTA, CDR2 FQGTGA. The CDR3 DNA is TGTGCCAGCGGCTTAATCGTTAGGAATGAGCAGTTCTTC. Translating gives CASGLIVRNEQFF.

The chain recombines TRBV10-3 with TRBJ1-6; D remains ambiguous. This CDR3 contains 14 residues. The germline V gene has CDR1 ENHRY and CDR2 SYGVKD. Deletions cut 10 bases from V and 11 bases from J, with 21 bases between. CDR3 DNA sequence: TGTGCCACCCGTAATAGGATTGGGAATGCACCCCTCCACTTT. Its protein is CATRNRIGNAPLHF.

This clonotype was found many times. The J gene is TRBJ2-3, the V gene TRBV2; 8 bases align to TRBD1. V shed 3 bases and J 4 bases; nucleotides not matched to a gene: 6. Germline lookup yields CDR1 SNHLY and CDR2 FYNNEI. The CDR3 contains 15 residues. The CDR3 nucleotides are TGTGCCAGCAGTGAGAACGGACAGGGATCAGATACGCAGTATTTT. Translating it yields CASSENGQGSDTQYF.

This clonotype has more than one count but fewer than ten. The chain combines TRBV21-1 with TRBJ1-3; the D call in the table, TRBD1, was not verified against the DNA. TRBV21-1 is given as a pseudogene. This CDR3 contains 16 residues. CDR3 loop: CASSRQVGGAGNTIYF. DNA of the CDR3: TGTGCCAGCAGCAGACAAGTGGGGGGCGCTGGAAACACCATATATTTT.

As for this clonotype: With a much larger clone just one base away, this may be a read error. CDR3 sequence reads: CVSTPGPDFDVNTYRQETQYF. The CDR3 region has the DNA TGTGTCAGCACGCCAGGGCCGGACTTCGACGTCAATACGTATCGACAAGAGACCCAGTACTTC. V gene TRBV2 combines with J gene TRBJ2-5; D is possibly TRBD1 or TRBD2 (5 bases each). This CDR3 region has 21 residues. CDR1 and CDR2 from the germline V gene are SNHLY and FYNNEI.

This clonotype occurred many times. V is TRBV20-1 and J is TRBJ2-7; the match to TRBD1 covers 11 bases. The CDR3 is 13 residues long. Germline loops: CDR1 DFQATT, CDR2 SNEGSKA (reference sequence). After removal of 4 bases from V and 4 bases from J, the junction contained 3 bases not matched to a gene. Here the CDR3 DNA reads TGCAGTGCTATCGGGACAGGGGGGTACGAGCAGTACTTC. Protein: CSAIGTGGYEQYF.

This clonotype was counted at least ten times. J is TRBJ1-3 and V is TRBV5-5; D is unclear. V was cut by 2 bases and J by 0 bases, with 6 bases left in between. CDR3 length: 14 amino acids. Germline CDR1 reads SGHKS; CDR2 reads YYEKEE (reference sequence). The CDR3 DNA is TGTGCCAGCAGCTTTCAGTACTCTGGAAACACCATATATTTT. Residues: CASSFQYSGNTIYF.

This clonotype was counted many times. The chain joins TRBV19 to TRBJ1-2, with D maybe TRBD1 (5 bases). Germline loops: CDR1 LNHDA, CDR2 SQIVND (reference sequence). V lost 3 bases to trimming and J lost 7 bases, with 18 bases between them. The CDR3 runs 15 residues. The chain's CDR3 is CASSIKRDSLGGYTF. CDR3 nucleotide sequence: TGTGCCAGTAGTATCAAACGGGACTCCCTCGGTGGCTACACCTTC.